This T cell receptor (beta chain) derives from a study of blood T cell repertoires in COVID-19. As for the study in general: T cells, B-cell-depleted T cells, or PBMCs supplied cDNA or gDNA.

The table came from immunoSEQ multiplex PCR; TCRdb's copy has only in-frame clones and leaves some out. The sample carries roughly 200,000 clones, 75% to 80% recorded once. In this sample, this clone turned up once. This CDR3 is built from 14 residues. Trimming took 5 bases from V and 10 from J, leaving 15 bases between them. Germline CDR1 SGHVS, CDR2 FQNEAQ. This clonotype was obtained from a woman between 50 and 59 years old with active or convalescent COVID-19. V usage is TRBV7-8 and J usage is TRBJ1-6; D perhaps matches TRBD1 (6 bases). The sample comprised peripheral blood. CDR3 DNA sequence: TGTGCCAGCAGCATACGGGACATCGGGTCACCCCTCCACTTT. Amino acid sequence: CASSIRDIGSPLHF. The full variable domain, in which reference TRBV7-8 and TRBJ1-6 provide the parts outside the CDR3, is GAGVSQSPRYKVAKRGQDVALRCDPISGHVSLFWYQQALGQGPEFLTYFQNEAQLDKSGLPSDRFFAERPEGSVSTLKIQRTQQEDSAVYLCASSIRDIGSPLHFGNGTRLTVT.